These 10 T cell receptor beta chains were sequenced from one sample in a study of T cells in Graves' hyperthyroidism and ophthalmopathy. Amplification targeted TCR beta CDR3 regions from RNA transcripts. Initially, a first-round RT-PCR of the TCR CDR3 employed the HTBI primer set. TCRdb redid the calling of the multiplex PCR reads with MiXCR, one entry per CDR3 protein. The top ten clones hold less than 20% of a sample with around 500,000 distinct CDR3 sequences, approximately 15% of them seen once. Sequenced sample: blood. The origin of the receptors is a woman aged 18-29 years with Graves' hyperthyroidism.

This clonotype was detected many times. An end of the junction differs from the germline gene, which may be a read error. The chain links TRBV18 to TRBJ2-7; 11 bases are shared with TRBD2. CDR1 and CDR2 (germline): KGHSH, LQKENI. The CDR3 extends over 15 amino acids. The CDR3 is CASSPGLAVTYEQYF. The CDR3 coding sequence is TGCGCCAGCAGCCCGGGACTAGCGGTTACCTACGAGCAGTACTTC.

This clonotype was counted at least ten times. The chain links TRBV12-3 or TRBV12-4 to TRBJ1-2, with 7 nucleotides matching TRBD1. J lost 6 bases, V lost 3 bases, and 7 bases had no gene match. The CDR3 extends over 14 amino acids. CDR3 sequence reads: CASSFRGQGDGYTF. The CDR3 nucleotides are TGTGCCAGCAGTTTTCGTGGGCAGGGGGATGGCTACACCTTC.

The rearrangement uses TRBV7-8 and TRBJ2-5, with TRBD2 identical over 12 bases. The CDR3 extends over 16 amino acids. V lost 2 bases and J lost 6; bases outside the gene matches: 7. Per the germline V gene, CDR1 is SGHVS and CDR2 is FQNEAQ. CDR3 protein: CASSLLAGGPGKTQYF. As DNA, the CDR3 is TGTGCCAGCAGCTTACTAGCGGGAGGGCCTGGGAAGACCCAGTACTTC.

This clonotype was detected only a few times. The rearrangement links TRBV13 to TRBJ2-1; TRBD1 matches at 8 bases. J gave up 4 bases and V 5 bases, and 22 bases lay outside the gene matches. The CDR3 extends over 20 amino acids. Germline V gene sequence: CDR1 PRHDT, CDR2 FYEKMQ (reference sequence). The chain's CDR3 is CASSIRGRIPRPTAYNEQFF. CDR3 bases: TGTGCCAGCAGCATCAGGGGGCGAATACCCCGACCGACCGCTTACAATGAGCAGTTCTTC.

The table lists this clonotype with many counts. The V call is TRBV18, the J call TRBJ2-7; 7 bases align to TRBD2. CDR3 length equals 14 residues. Germline values: CDR1 KGHSH, CDR2 LQKENI. With V trimmed by 5 bases and J by 5 bases, 9 bases remained unmatched. The CDR3 region has the DNA TGTGCCAGCTCAGACGCGGGAGTCTGGGACGAGCAGTACTTC. This codes for CASSDAGVWDEQYF.

This clonotype was found many times. This sequence joins TRBV9 and TRBJ2-4; unclear D gene. The CDR3 runs 14 residues. Trimming removed 0 bases at V and 9 bases at J, with 13 bases between. Germline CDR1 and CDR2: SGDLS and YYNGEE. The CDR3 bases are TGTGCCAGCAGCGTAGCCGAACGTCGCACCATTCAGTACTTC. Translation gives CASSVAERRTIQYF.

This clonotype was observed many times. The rearrangement joins TRBV5-1 to TRBJ2-1; D is uncertain. Per germline, CDR1 SGHRS and CDR2 YFSETQ. There are 15 residues in the CDR3. Trimming removed 0 bases from V and 0 bases from J, with 7 bases in between. The CDR3 sequence is CASSLAVGSYNEQFF. CDR3 sequence (DNA): TGCGCCAGCAGCTTGGCGGTAGGCTCCTACAATGAGCAGTTCTTC.

This clonotype was counted ten times or more. Here the CDR3 DNA reads TGTGCCAGCAGCCGACTAGCGGGAACCGGGGAGCTGTTTTTT. Translated, it gives CASSRLAGTGELFF. The V and J genes are TRBV7-3 and TRBJ2-2; 11 bases are shared with TRBD2. This CDR3 contains 14 residues. V was pared by 5 bases and J by 5 bases, with 1 base of the junction left unmatched. Germline CDR1 is SGHTA and CDR2 is FQGTGA.

This clonotype was picked up a small number of times. This sequence joins TRBV5-1 and TRBJ1-2; TRBD1 agrees at 7 bases. V lost 4 bases, J lost 2 bases, and 14 bases stayed unmatched. The CDR3 contains 17 residues. The germline gives CDR1 SGHRS, CDR2 YFSETQ. The CDR3 loop reads CASSPSRRDRANYGYTF. The DNA of the CDR3 is TGCGCCAGCAGCCCATCCAGACGCGACAGGGCCAACTATGGCTACACCTTC.

This clonotype has a count of ten or more. The chain has TRBV18 and TRBJ2-3, with a weak D call TRBD2 (6 bases). The CDR3 runs 14 residues. Germline V CDR1 and CDR2: KGHSH, LQKENI. V was cut by 4 bases and J by 7 bases, with 15 bases left in between. The chain's CDR3 is CASSRIPGLNTQYF. Written as DNA, the CDR3 is TGTGCCAGCTCACGTATCCCGGGACTTAATACGCAGTATTTT. The full variable domain, its missing parts supplied by reference TRBV18 and TRBJ2-3, is NAGVMQNPRHLVRRRGQEARLRCSPMKGHSHVYWYRQLPEEGLKFMVYLQKENIIDESGMPKERFSAEFPKEGPSILRIQQVVRGDSAAYFCASSRIPGLNTQYFGPGTRLTVL.